What follows are 25 T cell receptor beta chains derived from one specimen sequenced in a study of T cell responses to AZD1222 COVID-19 vaccine. Clones were read by immunoSEQ multiplex PCR, and TCRdb kept only the in-frame ones, dropping some. This sample yields roughly 140,000 clones, of which around four fifths are seen a single time; about 4% belongs to the top ten. Sequenced here: peripheral blood, sampled on day 0 of MenACWY control vaccination. Receptor source: an adult in good health.

This sequence joins TRBV6-5 and TRBJ1-1, with a weak D call TRBD1 (5 bases). The CDR3 length is 14 residues. CDR1 and CDR2 (germline): MNHEY, SVGAGI. V dropped 6 bases and J dropped 3 bases, with 14 bases sitting between them. CDR3 in amino acids: CASRDKRGHTEAFF. The CDR3 coding sequence is TGTGCCAGCAGGGACAAAAGGGGACACACTGAAGCTTTCTTT.

J is TRBJ1-2 and V is TRBV6-1, with unresolved D. V lost 3 bases and J 8 bases, leaving 10 bases between the germline ends. Germline V gene data show CDR1 as MNHNS and CDR2 as SASEGT. CDR3 length: 12 amino acids. The CDR3 loop is CASSDQRYGYTF. The CDR3 DNA sequence: TGTGCCAGCAGTGACCAGCGATACGGCTACACCTTC.

The J gene is TRBJ1-3, the V gene TRBV19; D may be TRBD1 (6 bases). The CDR3 runs to 16 residues. Per the germline V gene, CDR1 is LNHDA and CDR2 is SQIVND (reference sequence). Deletions cut 1 base from V and 4 bases from J, with 14 bases between. CDR3 sequence: CASSIAGTSGGNTIYF. The CDR3 nucleotides read TGTGCCAGTAGTATAGCCGGGACATCTGGAGGAAACACCATATATTTT.

This chain uses TRBV28 with TRBJ1-1; D ambiguous. From germline, CDR1 is MDHEN and CDR2 SYDVKM. The CDR3 is made up of 15 amino acids. The ends were cut back, 7 bases at V and 0 bases at J, with 15 bases in the middle. The CDR3 loop reads CASTGFLAMNTEAFF. Written as DNA, the CDR3 is TGTGCCAGCACTGGGTTTCTCGCTATGAACACTGAAGCTTTCTTT.

The rearrangement uses TRBV7-8 and TRBJ2-1, with 8 bases lining up with TRBD2. V lost 4 bases and J lost 4; bases outside the gene matches: 12. Germline V CDR1 and CDR2: SGHVS, FQNEAQ. The CDR3 is 17 residues long. CDR3 loop: CASSSPRAGGRYNEQFF. The CDR3 nucleotides read TGTGCCAGCAGCTCCCCACGGGCGGGGGGCCGGTACAATGAGCAGTTCTTC.

The table lists this clone with a count of one. The sample has other DNA sequences that encode this CDR3 too. The chain employs TRBV2 and TRBJ1-1; 7 bases agree with TRBD1. CDR3 length: 13 residues. The germline V gene has CDR1 SNHLY and CDR2 FYNNEI. The ends lost 8 bases at V and 1 base at J; junction bases unmatched: 4. In DNA, the CDR3 is TGTGCCAGCTCGCAGGGGGAGAACACTGAAGCTTTCTTT. Its protein product is CASSQGENTEAFF.

The CDR3 DNA sequence: TGTGCCAGCAGCCCCCTCGACAGGGGTTCTAATGAAAAACTGTTTTTT. This translates into CASSPLDRGSNEKLFF. This chain connects TRBV11-2 to TRBJ1-4; 8 positions agree with TRBD1. The CDR3 spans 16 residues. The germline V gene encodes CDR1 SGHAT and CDR2 FQNNGV. After removal of 5 bases from V and 3 bases from J, the junction contained 8 bases not matched to a gene. The entire variable domain, with the rest obtained from reference TRBV11-2 and TRBJ1-4, is as follows: EAGVAQSPRYKIIEKRQSVAFWCNPISGHATLYWYQQILGQGPKLLIQFQNNGVVDDSQLPKDRFSAERLKGVDSTLKIQPAKLEDSAVYLCASSPLDRGSNEKLFFGSGTQLSVL.

The CDR3 region has the DNA TGTGCCAGCAGCCAGACAGGCCGGGCTAGTGGCTACACCTTC. This encodes CASSQTGRASGYTF. This chain uses TRBV5-4 with TRBJ1-2; tentative D call: TRBD1 (6 bases). Trimming stripped 4 bases from V and 7 bases from J, with 17 bases between. From germline, CDR1 is SGHNT and CDR2 YYREEE (reference sequence). The CDR3 runs 14 residues.

V is TRBV11-3 and J is TRBJ2-3; D remains ambiguous. CDR1 and CDR2 from the germline V gene are SGHNT and YENEEA. Between the trimmed V and J ends, which lost 2 bases and 4 bases, there was a span of 10 bases. The CDR3 sequence is 14 residues long. The CDR3 sequence is CASSLTVSPDTQYF. DNA for the CDR3: TGTGCCAGCAGCTTAACGGTTTCACCAGATACGCAGTATTTT.

V is TRBV6-6 and J is TRBJ1-6; 9 bases agree with TRBD1. Trimming at V came to 5 bases and at J to 6 bases, leaving 8 bases not matched to a gene. The CDR3 spans 16 residues. From germline, CDR1 is MNHNY and CDR2 SVGAGI (reference sequence). The CDR3 spells CASSTLRQGGNSPLHF. The CDR3 DNA sequence: TGTGCCAGCAGTACCCTCCGACAGGGGGGTAATTCACCCCTCCACTTT.

The CDR3 loop reads CASSLGSGYTDTQYF. CDR3 DNA: TGTGCCAGTAGCCTCGGGTCAGGGTACACAGATACGCAGTATTTT. The rearrangement uses TRBV19 and TRBJ2-3, with D possibly matching TRBD1 (5 bases). The CDR3 spans 15 residues. The V gene lost 6 bases and the J gene lost 2 bases, with 15 bases spanning the gap. Per germline, CDR1 LNHDA and CDR2 SQIVND (reference sequence).

This sequence joins TRBV30 and TRBJ1-5, with no clear D. Germline CDR1 and CDR2: GTSNPN and SVGIG (reference sequence). With 1 base removed from V and 7 bases from J, the gap between germline ends came to 11 bases. The CDR3 is 13 amino acids. The CDR3 region has the DNA TGTGCCTGGAGTGAAGGCAGAATCCAGCCCCAGCATTTT. It encodes CAWSEGRIQPQHF. The variable domain in full, completed from reference TRBV30 and TRBJ1-5, reads SQTIHQWPATLVQPVGSPLSLECTVEGTSNPNLYWYRQAAGRGLQLLFYSVGIGQISSEVPQNLSASRPQDRQFILSSKKLLLSDSGFYLCAWSEGRIQPQHFGDGTRLSIL.

The V call is TRBV4-2, the J call TRBJ1-6; TRBD1 might be the D (5 bases). CDR3 length: 13 residues. CDR1 is LGHNA and CDR2 is YNFKEQ in the germline V gene. Trimming took off 4 bases at V and 7 bases at J, with 8 bases between the two ends. The CDR3 nucleotides read TGTGCCAGCAGCCGGGACTTGAATTCACCCCTCCACTTT. Translated: CASSRDLNSPLHF.

This clone was recorded once. The gene calls are TRBV6-6 and TRBJ2-3, with no clear D. Germline V CDR1 and CDR2: MNHNY, SVGAGI (reference sequence). Trimming stripped 3 bases from V and 4 bases from J, with 8 bases between. The CDR3 spans 13 residues. The CDR3 DNA is TGTGCCAGCAGTTATCAGACACCAGATACGCAGTATTTT. Its translation is CASSYQTPDTQYF.

This clone was counted only a few times. The chain recombines TRBV2 with TRBJ1-4; TRBD1 might be the D (6 bases). The CDR3 length is 13 residues. Germline CDR1 and CDR2: SNHLY and FYNNEI. Trimming took 6 bases from V and 5 from J, leaving 10 bases between them. DNA for the CDR3: TGTGCCAGCAGAAGGACAGTAAATGAAAAACTGTTTTTT. As protein: CASRRTVNEKLFF.

The chain recombines TRBV5-1 with TRBJ2-3; D possibly corresponds to TRBD2 (7 bases). CDR1 is SGHRS, CDR2 YFSETQ, per germline. This CDR3 is built from 15 residues. The V and J ends lost 1 base and 4 bases respectively, with 13 bases between them. As DNA, the CDR3 is TGCGCCAGCAGCTTGTCGGGGGGCACGGCAGATACGCAGTATTTT. It codes for CASSLSGGTADTQYF.

This rearrangement joins TRBV27 to TRBJ2-3, with 9 bases matching TRBD2. Germline loops: CDR1 MNHEY, CDR2 SMNVEV (reference sequence). Unmatched junction bases numbered 5, after V lost 5 bases and J lost 2 bases. The CDR3 loop spans 15 amino acids. CDR3 protein: CASSRAGGPTDTQYF. The DNA for the CDR3 is TGTGCCAGCAGTCGGGCGGGGGGGCCCACAGATACGCAGTATTTT.

This clone was detected only once. The chain carries TRBV27 and TRBJ2-4, with a possible D match to TRBD1 (6 bases). Between the trimmed V and J ends, which lost 6 bases and 5 bases, there was a span of 11 bases. From germline, CDR1 is MNHEY and CDR2 SMNVEV (reference sequence). This CDR3 has 13 amino acids. The CDR3 protein is CASSRTVQNIQYF. In DNA, the CDR3 is TGTGCCAGCAGCCGGACAGTTCAAAACATTCAGTACTTC.

This clone has a single count. The rearrangement links TRBV6-5 to TRBJ2-7; 7 nucleotides align to TRBD1. In germline, CDR1 is MNHEY, CDR2 SVGAGI. With V trimmed by 5 bases and J by 9 bases, 16 bases remained unmatched. This CDR3 comprises 15 residues. CDR3 sequence reads: CASSQASIDRAGQYV. In DNA, the CDR3 is TGTGCCAGCAGTCAGGCTTCAATTGACAGGGCCGGGCAGTACGTC.

The genes are TRBV11-2 and TRBJ2-4; D is possibly TRBD1 (6 bases). V was pared by 2 bases and J by 7 bases, with 6 bases between. This CDR3 comprises 12 residues. Germline V CDR1 and CDR2: SGHAT, FQNNGV. CDR3 DNA sequence: TGTGCCAGCAGCTTAAGGGGGAACATTCAGTACTTC. Its protein is CASSLRGNIQYF.

The chain employs TRBV19 and TRBJ2-1; perhaps D is TRBD1 or TRBD2 (5 bases each). Germline CDR1 LNHDA, CDR2 SQIVND (reference sequence). The CDR3 runs to 13 residues. V was shortened by 10 bases and J by 4 bases, with 14 bases between the two germline ends. CDR3 DNA sequence: TGTGCCACCTCGCCGGGGCCTTACAATGAGCAGTTCTTC. Its protein product is CATSPGPYNEQFF.

The chain couples TRBV2 to TRBJ1-2; perhaps TRBD1 as D (5 bases). CDR3 size: 16 residues. Looked up from germline, CDR1 is SNHLY and CDR2 is FYNNEI. The ends were cut back, 4 bases at V and 5 bases at J, with 20 bases in the middle. The CDR3: CASSGGPAVGPYGYTF. The CDR3 DNA is TGTGCCAGCAGTGGCGGGCCCGCTGTGGGACCTTATGGCTACACCTTC.

The chain recombines TRBV3-1 (or the pseudogene TRBV3-2) with TRBJ1-1, with D unclear. Trimming took 1 base from V and 6 from J, leaving 12 bases between them. The germline V gene has CDR1 LGHDT and CDR2 YNNKEL (reference sequence). The CDR3 contains 14 residues. CDR3 nucleotide sequence: TGTGCCAGCAGCCAAGTTGGGAGGGAAGCTGAAGCTTTCTTT. Amino acid sequence: CASSQVGREAEAFF.

This chain connects TRBV3-1 (or the pseudogene TRBV3-2) to TRBJ2-5, with 11 bases that match TRBD2. After removal of 0 bases from V and 4 bases from J, the junction contained 10 bases not matched to a gene. This CDR3 contains 18 residues. Per the germline V gene, CDR1 is LGHDT and CDR2 is YNNKEL (reference sequence). CDR3 sequence reads: CASSQDLLAGGMGETQYF. CDR3 nucleotide sequence: TGTGCCAGCAGCCAAGATCTGCTAGCGGGGGGTATGGGAGAGACCCAGTACTTC.

The V and J genes are TRBV13 and TRBJ2-3, with 9 bases fitting TRBD2. V shed 3 bases, J shed 6 bases, and the junction held 10 bases outside the gene matches. Germline-derived CDR1 and CDR2 are PRHDT and FYEKMQ (reference sequence). The CDR3 totals 16 residues. DNA of the CDR3: TGTGCCAGCAGCTTTCTAGTTAGCGGGGGCAAGGATACGCAGTATTTT. This sequence encodes CASSFLVSGGKDTQYF.